The 18 T cell receptor beta chains below all came from one sample that was sequenced in a study of cytomegalovirus exposure and HLA in healthy donors. 13 Jbeta primers and 60 Vbeta primers were used for the PCR. TCRdb's copy holds only in-frame clones and misses some; the assay was immunoSEQ multiplex PCR. The sample carries tens of thousands of clones, about two thirds recorded once. Material: PBMCs. These receptors were taken from a woman between 40 and 55 years old in good health and CMV-seropositive.

The sample holds a few counts of this clone. This sequence joins TRBV4-2 and TRBJ1-1, with a weak D call TRBD1 (5 bases). There are 14 residues in the CDR3. Germline V gives CDR1 LGHNA, CDR2 YNFKEQ. V lost 4 bases and J lost 1, with 10 bases in between. CDR3 in DNA: TGTGCCAGCAGCCTAGGGGTGCAGAACACTGAAGCTTTCTTT. It encodes CASSLGVQNTEAFF.

The J gene is TRBJ1-5, the V gene TRBV12-5; 12 nucleotides match TRBD1. V trimming: 6 bases; J trimming: 9 bases; junction bases outside the gene matches: 15. The germline gives CDR1 LGHNT, CDR2 FRNRAP. The CDR3 loop spans 17 amino acids. The CDR3 bases are TGTGCTAGTGGCACGACCACCGGGACAGGGGGCGAATGGCCCCAGCATTTT. It encodes CASGTTTGTGGEWPQHF. Variable domain in full (rest from reference TRBV12-5 and TRBJ1-5): DARVTQTPRHKVTEMGQEVTMRCQPILGHNTVFWYRQTMMQGLELLAYFRNRAPLDDSGMPKDRFSAEMPDATLATLKIQPSEPRDSAVYFCASGTTTGTGGEWPQHFGDGTRLSIL.

The chain has TRBV5-1 and TRBJ1-2, with 8 bases fitting TRBD1. The J segment lost 8 bases and the V segment lost 4 bases, leaving 10 bases of the junction unmatched. Germline-derived CDR1 and CDR2 are SGHRS and YFSETQ. The CDR3 is made up of 14 amino acids. Here the CDR3 reads CASSEPTGAGGYTF. The CDR3, as DNA: TGCGCCAGCAGCGAGCCGACAGGGGCAGGGGGCTACACCTTC.

This clone was picked up a small number of times. V is TRBV25-1 and J is TRBJ1-4; unclear D gene. Trimming took off 0 bases at V and 7 bases at J, with 15 bases between the two ends. Germline CDR1 is MGHDK and CDR2 is SYGVNS. The CDR3 runs to 16 residues. The CDR3 is CASSEYPRGGFEKLFF. CDR3 DNA sequence: TGTGCCAGCAGTGAATATCCGCGTGGAGGGTTTGAAAAACTGTTTTTT.

This chain connects TRBV4-2 to TRBJ2-1, with 7 bases matching TRBD2. Germline CDR1 is LGHNA and CDR2 is YNFKEQ. J was trimmed by 5 bases and V by 0 bases; bases with no gene match: 10. The CDR3 has 17 amino acids. This CDR3 reads CASSQEGGIHLHNEQFF. The DNA of the CDR3 is TGTGCCAGCAGCCAAGAGGGAGGGATCCACTTACACAATGAGCAGTTCTTC.

In this sample, this clone turned up a few times. The rearrangement joins TRBV14 to TRBJ1-4; TRBD1 might be the D (6 bases). CDR3 length: 15 amino acids. Germline values: CDR1 SGHDN, CDR2 FVKESK. V dropped 0 bases and J dropped 11 bases, with 16 bases sitting between them. The CDR3 loop is CASSQDLGGAVKLFF. The CDR3 nucleotides are TGTGCCAGCAGCCAAGATCTGGGGGGGGCGGTCAAACTGTTTTTT.

The chain couples TRBV7-9 to TRBJ2-3; D perhaps matches TRBD2 (7 bases). Trimming took off 4 bases at V and 4 bases at J, with 15 bases between the two ends. The CDR3 has 15 residues. Germline values: CDR1 SEHNR, CDR2 FQNEAQ (reference sequence). The chain's CDR3 is CASSWGGGRSDTQYF. In DNA form, the CDR3 reads TGTGCCAGCAGCTGGGGAGGGGGTAGGTCAGATACGCAGTATTTT.

As for this clone: Since no conserved phenylalanine or tryptophan closes the CDR3, a read error is the likely cause. The limits of the CDR3 on the DNA are not certain, so only TCRdb's listed CDR3 is given. This chain links TRBV6-1 with TRBJ1-1. Per the germline V gene, CDR1 is MNHNS and CDR2 is SASEGT. The CDR3 spans 10 amino acids, including both terminal residues. CDR3 protein: CASSEREGYV.

J is TRBJ2-3 and V is TRBV19; weak D call: TRBD1 (5 bases). This CDR3 is built from 15 residues. V lost 5 bases and J lost 2, with 14 bases in between. Germline loops: CDR1 LNHDA, CDR2 SQIVND (reference sequence). Here the CDR3 DNA reads TGTGCCAGTAGTCTTGGGGCCCCTTCCACAGATACGCAGTATTTT. Encoded protein: CASSLGAPSTDTQYF.

This clone was recorded a few times. V and J are TRBV6-5 and TRBJ1-3; no firm D call. Per germline, CDR1 MNHEY and CDR2 SVGAGI. Trimming cost V 8 bases and J 5 bases, with 16 bases left between them. This CDR3 is 14 amino acids long. DNA for the CDR3: TGTGCCAGCTTTCCGAGCGGGGTCAGAAACACCATATATTTT. Protein: CASFPSGVRNTIYF.

This clone was detected ten times or more. The chain couples TRBV19 to TRBJ1-3, with D maybe TRBD1 (6 bases). Trimming left V 5 bases short and J 7 bases short, with 21 bases between. The CDR3 consists of 16 residues. Germline V gene lookup returns CDR1 LNHDA and CDR2 SQIVND (reference sequence). CDR3 amino acids: CASSLRTVRLGNTIYF. Here the CDR3 DNA reads TGTGCCAGTAGTCTACGGACAGTGAGATTGGGGAACACCATATATTTT.

The chain recombines TRBV7-9 with TRBJ1-2; D is unclear. This CDR3 spans 13 amino acids. V lost 2 bases and J 2 bases, leaving 6 bases between the germline ends. The germline V gene has CDR1 SEHNR and CDR2 FQNEAQ (reference sequence). The CDR3 DNA follows: TGTGCCAGCAGCTTAAACGGGAACTATGGCTACACCTTC. Its protein product is CASSLNGNYGYTF.

This clone was seen a few times. The chain joins TRBV7-2 to TRBJ2-1, with 8 bases aligning to TRBD2. Looked up from germline, CDR1 is SGHTA and CDR2 is FQGNSA. Germline trimming cut 3 bases from V and 5 bases from J; bases unmatched to any gene: 9. The CDR3 runs 16 residues. CDR3 sequence reads: CASSLGAGGTNNEQFF. The CDR3 bases are TGTGCCAGCAGCTTGGGGGCGGGGGGAACGAACAATGAGCAGTTCTTC.

The chain has TRBV5-6 and TRBJ2-3, with 7 bases that match TRBD2. Trimming removed 1 base from V and 4 bases from J; junction bases left unmatched: 9. Per the germline V gene, CDR1 is SGHDT and CDR2 is YYEEEE. The CDR3 is 16 residues long. CDR3 protein: CASSLFSTGGADTQYF. The DNA of the CDR3 is TGTGCCAGCAGCTTGTTTTCGACGGGGGGTGCAGATACGCAGTATTTT.

This clone showed up just once. This sequence joins TRBV7-8 and TRBJ1-4; 12 positions match TRBD1. V lost 5 bases to trimming and J lost 8 bases; unmatched junction nucleotides: 15. The CDR3 is 18 residues long. The germline V gene has CDR1 SGHVS and CDR2 FQNEAQ. CDR3 nucleotides: TGTGCCAGCAGCATTACCGGGACAGGGGGCTTTATAAGCGAAAAACTGTTTTTT. It yields the protein CASSITGTGGFISEKLFF.

The chain combines TRBV9 with TRBJ1-1, with a weak D call TRBD1 (5 bases). Looked up from germline, CDR1 is SGDLS and CDR2 is YYNGEE. The CDR3 consists of 14 residues. Deletions cut 3 bases from V and 3 bases from J, with 12 bases between. The CDR3 loop reads CASSGTGGDTEAFF. In nucleotides, the CDR3 is TGTGCCAGCAGCGGAACAGGAGGGGACACTGAAGCTTTCTTT.

In its sample, this clone was seen a few times. The V gene is TRBV2, the J gene TRBJ2-7; 10 nucleotides align to TRBD1. The CDR3 is 13 residues long. Germline values: CDR1 SNHLY, CDR2 FYNNEI. With 4 bases clipped from V and 7 bases from J, the junction kept 4 bases outside the gene matches. The CDR3 region has the DNA TGTGCCAGCAGTGGGGACAGGGGAGGGGAGCAGTACTTC. Translating gives CASSGDRGGEQYF.

The V call is TRBV29-1, the J call TRBJ1-2; D possibly corresponds to TRBD1 (5 bases). The CDR3 has 13 residues. Germline CDR1 SQVTM, CDR2 ANQGSEA. Between the trimmed V and J ends, which lost 3 bases and 5 bases, there was a span of 13 bases. CDR3 amino acids: CSVDPGVGYGYTF. In DNA, the CDR3 is TGCAGCGTTGATCCGGGGGTTGGGTATGGCTACACCTTC.